The sequence of this T cell receptor (beta chain) was determined in a study of blood T cell repertoires in COVID-19. Germline CDR1 and CDR2: PRHDT and FYEKMQ (reference sequence). V was clipped by 6 bases and J by 11 bases; unmatched bases: 13. This CDR3 has 15 residues. Original processing methods: It was from reference gene primer amplification that nucleated cell counts were estimated. Clones were sequenced by immunoSEQ multiplex PCR, and TCRdb holds only the in-frame ones, with some missing. That table gives V, J and clone size, and the DNA gave D and trimming. The sample carries 200,000 to 300,000 clones, 75% to 90% recorded once.

The chain uses TRBV13 and TRBJ1-6, with 7 positions matching TRBD1. The sequencing input was peripheral blood. The sequence was obtained from a man under 40 with active or convalescent COVID-19. For the CDR3, the DNA is TGTGCCAGCAGTCGGGACAGAGGGTCCCCCCCACCCCTCCACTTT. It encodes CASSRDRGSPPPLHF.